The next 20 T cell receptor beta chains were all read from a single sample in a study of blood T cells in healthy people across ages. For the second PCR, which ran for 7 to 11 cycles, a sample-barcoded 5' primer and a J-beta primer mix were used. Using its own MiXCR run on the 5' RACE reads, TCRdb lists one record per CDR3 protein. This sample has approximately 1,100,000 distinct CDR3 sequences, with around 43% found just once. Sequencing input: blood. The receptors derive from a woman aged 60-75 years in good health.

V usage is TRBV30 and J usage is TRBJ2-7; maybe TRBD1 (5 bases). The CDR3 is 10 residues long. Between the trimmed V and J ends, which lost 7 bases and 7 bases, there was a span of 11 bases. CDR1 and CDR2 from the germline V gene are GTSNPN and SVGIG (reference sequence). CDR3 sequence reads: CALGVWEQYF. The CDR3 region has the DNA TGTGCCTTAGGGGTCTGGGAGCAGTACTTC.

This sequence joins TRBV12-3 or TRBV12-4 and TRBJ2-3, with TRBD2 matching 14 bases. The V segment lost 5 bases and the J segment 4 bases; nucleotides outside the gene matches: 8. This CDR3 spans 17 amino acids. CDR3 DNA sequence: TGTGCCAGCAGTCCCCAGGGACTAGCGGGAGCCGCAGATACGCAGTATTTT. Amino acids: CASSPQGLAGAADTQYF.

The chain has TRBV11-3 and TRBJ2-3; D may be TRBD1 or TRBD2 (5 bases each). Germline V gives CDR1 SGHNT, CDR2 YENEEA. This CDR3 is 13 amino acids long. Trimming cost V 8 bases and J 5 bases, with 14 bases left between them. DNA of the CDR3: TGTGCCAGCGGGACCCAGACCGGAGATACGCAGTATTTT. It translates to CASGTQTGDTQYF.

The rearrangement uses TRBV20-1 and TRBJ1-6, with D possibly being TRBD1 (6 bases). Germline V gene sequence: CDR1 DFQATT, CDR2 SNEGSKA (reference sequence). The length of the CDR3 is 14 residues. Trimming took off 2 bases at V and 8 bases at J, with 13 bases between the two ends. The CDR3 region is CSARTGHGDSPLHF. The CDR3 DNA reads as TGCAGTGCTAGAACGGGACACGGGGATTCACCCCTCCACTTT.

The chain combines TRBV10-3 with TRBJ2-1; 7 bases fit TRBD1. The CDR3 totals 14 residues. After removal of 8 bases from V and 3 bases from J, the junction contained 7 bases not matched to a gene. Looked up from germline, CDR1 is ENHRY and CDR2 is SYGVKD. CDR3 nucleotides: TGTGCCATCCGACGACAGGGTCTCTACAATGAGCAGTTCTTC. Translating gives CAIRRQGLYNEQFF.

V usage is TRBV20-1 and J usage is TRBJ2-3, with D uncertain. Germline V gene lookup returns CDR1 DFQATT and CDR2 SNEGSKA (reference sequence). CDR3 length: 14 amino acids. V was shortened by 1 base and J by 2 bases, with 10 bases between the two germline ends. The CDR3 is CSARVGQLTDTQYF. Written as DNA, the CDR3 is TGCAGTGCTAGAGTAGGTCAACTCACAGATACGCAGTATTTT.

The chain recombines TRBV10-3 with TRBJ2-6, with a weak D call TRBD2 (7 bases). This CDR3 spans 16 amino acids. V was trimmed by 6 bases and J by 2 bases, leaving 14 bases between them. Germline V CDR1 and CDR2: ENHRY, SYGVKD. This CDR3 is CAISSGGGPGANVLTF. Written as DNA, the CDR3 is TGTGCCATCAGCTCTGGGGGGGGGCCTGGGGCCAACGTCCTGACTTTC.

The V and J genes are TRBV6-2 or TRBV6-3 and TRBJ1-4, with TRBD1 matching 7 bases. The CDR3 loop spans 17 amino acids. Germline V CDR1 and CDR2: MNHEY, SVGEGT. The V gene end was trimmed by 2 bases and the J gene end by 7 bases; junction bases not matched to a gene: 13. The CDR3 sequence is CASSYPIETGPSEKLFF. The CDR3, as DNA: TGTGCCAGCAGTTACCCGATAGAGACAGGGCCGAGTGAAAAACTGTTTTTT.

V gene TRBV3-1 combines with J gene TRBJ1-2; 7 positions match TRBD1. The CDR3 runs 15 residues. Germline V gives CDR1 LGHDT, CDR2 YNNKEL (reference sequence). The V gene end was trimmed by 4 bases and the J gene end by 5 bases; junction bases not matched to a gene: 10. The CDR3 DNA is TGTGCCAGCAGCCCCGGGGATAACAGGGGTTATGGCTACACCTTC. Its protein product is CASSPGDNRGYGYTF.

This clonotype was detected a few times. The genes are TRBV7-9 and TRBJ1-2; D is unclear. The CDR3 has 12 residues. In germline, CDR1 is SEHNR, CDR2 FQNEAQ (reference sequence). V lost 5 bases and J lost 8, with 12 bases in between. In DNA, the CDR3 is TGTGCCAGCAGCCCGTTGTCACCGGGCTACACCTTC. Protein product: CASSPLSPGYTF. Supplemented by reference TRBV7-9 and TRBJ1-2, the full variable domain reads DTGVSQNPRHKITKRGQNVTFRCDPISEHNRLYWYRQTLGQGPEFLTYFQNEAQLEKSRLLSDRFSAERPKGSFSTLEIQRTEQGDSAMYLCASSPLSPGYTFGSGTRLTVV.

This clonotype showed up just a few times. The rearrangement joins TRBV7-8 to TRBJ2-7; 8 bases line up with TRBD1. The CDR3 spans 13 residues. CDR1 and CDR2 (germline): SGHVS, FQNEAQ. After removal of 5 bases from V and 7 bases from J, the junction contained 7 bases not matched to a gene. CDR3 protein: CASSTGQGQEQYF. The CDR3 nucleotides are TGTGCCAGCAGCACCGGACAGGGCCAAGAGCAGTACTTC.

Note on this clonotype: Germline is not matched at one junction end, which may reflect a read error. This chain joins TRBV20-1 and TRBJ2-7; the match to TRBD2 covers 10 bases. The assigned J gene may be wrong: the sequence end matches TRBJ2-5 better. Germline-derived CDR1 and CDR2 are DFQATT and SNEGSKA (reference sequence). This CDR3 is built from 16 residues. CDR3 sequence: CSVRDPAGGPWETQYF. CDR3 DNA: TGCAGTGTTAGAGATCCAGCGGGAGGGCCTTGGGAGACCCAGTACTTC.

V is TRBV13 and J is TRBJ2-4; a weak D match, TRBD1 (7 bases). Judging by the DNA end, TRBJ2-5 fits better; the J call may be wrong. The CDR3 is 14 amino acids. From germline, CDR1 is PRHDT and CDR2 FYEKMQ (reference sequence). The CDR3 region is CASSGGGPIETQYF. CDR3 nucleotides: TGTGCCAGCAGCGGAGGGGGCCCCATCGAGACCCAGTACTTC.

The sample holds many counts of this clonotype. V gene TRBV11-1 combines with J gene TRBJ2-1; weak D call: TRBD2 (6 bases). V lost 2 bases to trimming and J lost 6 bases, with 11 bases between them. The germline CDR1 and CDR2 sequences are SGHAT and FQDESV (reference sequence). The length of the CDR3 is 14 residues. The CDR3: CASSLPGGANEQFF. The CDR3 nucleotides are TGTGCCAGCAGCTTACCGGGCGGGGCCAATGAGCAGTTCTTC.

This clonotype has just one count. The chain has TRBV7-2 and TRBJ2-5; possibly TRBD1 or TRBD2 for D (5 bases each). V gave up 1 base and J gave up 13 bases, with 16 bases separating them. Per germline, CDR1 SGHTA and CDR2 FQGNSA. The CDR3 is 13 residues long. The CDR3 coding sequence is TGTGCCAGCAGCTTAGAGCCGGGACGTCCCTCGTACTTC. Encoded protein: CASSLEPGRPSYF.

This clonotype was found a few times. The CDR3 spells CASSRSKGTDPTDTQYF. CDR3 coding DNA: TGTGCCAGCAGCCGCTCAAAAGGGACAGACCCCACAGATACGCAGTATTTT. This chain links TRBV7-9 with TRBJ2-3; 7 bases are shared with TRBD1. CDR3 size: 17 residues. Germline V lookup: CDR1 SEHNR, CDR2 FQNEAQ (reference sequence). V lost 5 bases to trimming and J lost 2 bases; unmatched junction nucleotides: 13.

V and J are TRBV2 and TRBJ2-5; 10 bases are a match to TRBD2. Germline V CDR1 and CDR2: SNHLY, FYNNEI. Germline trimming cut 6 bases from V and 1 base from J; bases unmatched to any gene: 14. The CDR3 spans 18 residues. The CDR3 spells CASSAGTSVRKGQETQYF. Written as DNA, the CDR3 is TGTGCCAGCAGCGCCGGGACTAGCGTGCGAAAGGGCCAAGAGACCCAGTACTTC.

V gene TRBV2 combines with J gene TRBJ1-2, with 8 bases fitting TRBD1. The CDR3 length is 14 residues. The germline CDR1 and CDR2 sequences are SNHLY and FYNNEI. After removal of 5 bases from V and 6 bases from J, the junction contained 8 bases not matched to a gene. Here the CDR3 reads CASSSLTGDDGYTF. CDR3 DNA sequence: TGTGCCAGCAGTAGCCTGACAGGGGATGATGGCTACACCTTC.

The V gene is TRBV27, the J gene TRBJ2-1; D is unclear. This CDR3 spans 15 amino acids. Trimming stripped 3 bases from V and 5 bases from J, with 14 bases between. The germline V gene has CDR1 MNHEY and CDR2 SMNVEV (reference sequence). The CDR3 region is CASSFGSKRDNEQFF. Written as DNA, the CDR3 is TGTGCCAGCAGTTTCGGCAGTAAGCGAGACAATGAGCAGTTCTTC.

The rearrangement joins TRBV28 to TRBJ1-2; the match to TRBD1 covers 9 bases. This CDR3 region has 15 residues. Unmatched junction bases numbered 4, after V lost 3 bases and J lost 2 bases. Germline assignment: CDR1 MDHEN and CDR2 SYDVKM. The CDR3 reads CASSLRDRANYGYTF. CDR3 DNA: TGTGCCAGCAGTTTGCGGGACAGGGCCAACTATGGCTACACCTTC.